The rows below give T cell receptor beta chains drawn from one sample of a study of cytomegalovirus exposure and HLA in healthy donors. Data came from immunoSEQ multiplex PCR; TCRdb stores just in-frame clones and leaves some out. Listed are approximately 120,000 clones; roughly 1% falls within the top ten. The material sequenced was PBMCs. The receptor set was obtained from a man between 18 and 29 years old in good health and CMV-seronegative. Both conserved end residues are part of each CDR3. Fields, in order: V gene, D gene, J gene, CDR3 DNA, CDR3 protein. A D gene is named only where the DNA matches it firmly.

V: TRBV10-2
D: .
J: TRBJ1-5
DNA: TGCGCCAGCAGGGGTTTGATGACAGGTAATCAGCCCCAGCATTTT
CDR3: CASRGLMTGNQPQHF

V: TRBV27
D: TRBD1
J: TRBJ1-5
DNA: TGTGCCAGCAGTCCCGGTCAGGGGGGTCAGCCCCAGCATTTT
CDR3: CASSPGQGGQPQHF

V: TRBV5-5
D: .
J: TRBJ1-6
DNA: TGTGCCAGCAGCTTGCGGTCCGCTCAACTCAATTCACCCCTCCACTTT
CDR3: CASSLRSAQLNSPLHF

V: TRBV5-4
D: TRBD1
J: TRBJ2-2
DNA: TGTGCCCTTCGACAGGGCCTGAACACCGGGGAGCTGTTTTTT
CDR3: CALRQGLNTGELFF

V: TRBV5-1
D: TRBD1
J: TRBJ1-1
DNA: TGCGCCAGCAGCGGAGACAGGGTTTCCACTGAAGCTTTCTTT
CDR3: CASSGDRVSTEAFF

V: TRBV6-5
D: TRBD1
J: TRBJ2-7
DNA: TGTGCCAGCAGCTTAGCCGGGACAGGGGCCTACGAGCAGTACTTC
CDR3: CASSLAGTGAYEQYF

V: TRBV29-1
D: .
J: TRBJ2-7
DNA: TGCAGCGTTTATTCACTACAGGGCTCCTTTAGCGAGCAGTACTTC
CDR3: CSVYSLQGSFSEQYF

V: TRBV6-4
D: TRBD2
J: TRBJ2-3
DNA: TGTGCCAGCAGTTTAGCGGGGGCTGCAGATACGCAGTATTTT
CDR3: CASSLAGAADTQYF

V: TRBV18
D: .
J: TRBJ1-1
DNA: TGTGCCAGCTCACCACAGGGGGTACGGAACACTGAAGCTTTCTTT
CDR3: CASSPQGVRNTEAFF

V: TRBV30
D: .
J: TRBJ1-1
DNA: TGTGCCTGGACCTACAGGGATAACACTGAAGCTTTCTTT
CDR3: CAWTYRDNTEAFF

V: TRBV28
D: .
J: TRBJ2-1
DNA: TGTGCCAGCAGTTTTAGCGGCATGTACAATGAGCAGTTCTTC
CDR3: CASSFSGMYNEQFF

V: TRBV5-1
D: TRBD2
J: TRBJ2-7
DNA: TGCGCCAGCAGCGGCGGGAGCTACGAGCAGTACTTC
CDR3: CASSGGSYEQYF

V: TRBV6-7
D: .
J: TRBJ2-7
DNA: TGTGCCAGCGCCCCCCCAGGGCTGCCGTCCTACGAGCAGTACTTC
CDR3: CASAPPGLPSYEQYF

V: TRBV7-9
D: .
J: TRBJ2-1
DNA: TGTGCCAGCAGACCTAGGGGGGGTGTGATTTCCTACAATGAGCAGTTCTTC
CDR3: CASRPRGGVISYNEQFF

V: TRBV10-3
D: TRBD1
J: TRBJ1-5
DNA: TGTGCCATCAGTGAGGGAGGACAGGCGGAGCCCCAGCATTTT
CDR3: CAISEGGQAEPQHF

V: TRBV4-1
D: .
J: TRBJ2-7
DNA: TGCGCCAGCAGCCAAAGGGCGGGACAGTACTCCTACGAGCAGTACTTC
CDR3: CASSQRAGQYSYEQYF

V: TRBV4-1
D: .
J: TRBJ1-1
DNA: TGCGCCAGCAGTGGGGGGGGGACTGAAGCTTTCTTT
CDR3: CASSGGGTEAFF

V: TRBV5-1
D: .
J: TRBJ2-4
DNA: TGCGCCAGCAGCTTGGCCACGGGACTGAGGACGGTCGGAAAAAACATTCAGTACTTC
CDR3: CASSLATGLRTVGKNIQYF

V: TRBV5-4
D: TRBD2
J: TRBJ2-7
DNA: TGTGCCACCAACACCGGGACTAAGGGCTCCTACGAGCAGTACTTC
CDR3: CATNTGTKGSYEQYF

V: TRBV5-4
D: TRBD1
J: TRBJ2-7
DNA: TGTGCCAGCAGCTTGGGGGACAGGGGGAACGAGCAGTACTTC
CDR3: CASSLGDRGNEQYF

V: TRBV7-9
D: TRBD1
J: TRBJ1-5
DNA: TGTGCCAGCAGCTTAGGACAGGGGGCAGGACAGCCCCAGCATTTT
CDR3: CASSLGQGAGQPQHF

V: TRBV2
D: TRBD2
J: TRBJ2-5
DNA: TGTGCCAGCAGTGACCAAGGGGCGGGGGGGTTCCAAGAGACCCAGTACTTC
CDR3: CASSDQGAGGFQETQYF

V: TRBV6-5
D: TRBD1
J: TRBJ2-7
DNA: TGTGCCAGCAGTTACGACAGGGGCATCCCCTACGAGCAGTACTTC
CDR3: CASSYDRGIPYEQYF

V: TRBV15
D: .
J: TRBJ2-6
DNA: TGTGCCACCAAGCCTTCTGGGGCCAACGTCCTGACTTTC
CDR3: CATKPSGANVLTF

V: TRBV11-2
D: .
J: TRBJ1-1
DNA: TGTGCCAGCAGCTTAGAGGCCACTGAAGCTTTCTTT
CDR3: CASSLEATEAFF

V: TRBV7-8
D: TRBD1
J: TRBJ2-2
DNA: TGTGCCAGCAGCTCGGGACAGGGGGCGCACACCGGGGAGCTGTTTTTT
CDR3: CASSSGQGAHTGELFF

V: TRBV7-8
D: TRBD1
J: TRBJ1-2
DNA: TGTGCCAGCAGCTTAGCCACAGGGGGCGGGGGTTATGGCTACACCTTC
CDR3: CASSLATGGGGYGYTF

V: TRBV12-5
D: TRBD1
J: TRBJ2-7
DNA: TGTGCTAGTGGTTTGTTCCGGGACAGGGGCTACGAGCAGTACTTC
CDR3: CASGLFRDRGYEQYF

V: TRBV28
D: .
J: TRBJ2-5
DNA: TGTGCCAGCAGTTTAGTAACAGGGCTAGAGACCCAGTACTTC
CDR3: CASSLVTGLETQYF

V: TRBV19
D: TRBD1
J: TRBJ1-2
DNA: TGTGCCAGTATTCGGCTGGGACAGGGGAACTATGGCTACACCTTC
CDR3: CASIRLGQGNYGYTF

V: TRBV25-1
D: .
J: TRBJ1-1
DNA: TGTGCCAGCAGTGTCCATGACTACACTGAAGCTTTCTTT
CDR3: CASSVHDYTEAFF

V: TRBV29-1
D: .
J: TRBJ1-1
DNA: TGCAGCGTTGAAGATACAGGGTTCGGCACTGAAGCTTTCTTT
CDR3: CSVEDTGFGTEAFF

V: TRBV23-1
D: .
J: TRBJ1-1
DNA: TGCGCCAGCCGACGTGATGGGTTGGTGAGGACTGAAGCTTTCTTT
CDR3: CASRRDGLVRTEAFF

V: TRBV6-6
D: TRBD1
J: TRBJ1-1
DNA: TGTGCCAGCAGTTCCCGAGGGGGCGTATGGGCTTTCTTT
CDR3: CASSSRGGVWAFF

V: TRBV30
D: TRBD1
J: TRBJ2-1
DNA: TGTGCCTGGAGGGGGGACAGGAGGGATGAGCAGTTCTTC
CDR3: CAWRGDRRDEQFF

V: TRBV29-1
D: .
J: TRBJ1-1
DNA: TGCAGCGTTCCCTGGGGAGAGGGCGGCTTGACTGAAGCTTTCTTT
CDR3: CSVPWGEGGLTEAFF

V: TRBV5-4
D: .
J: TRBJ2-7
DNA: TGTGCCAGCAGCTTAAGATCTCGGGACACCTACGAGCAGTACTTC
CDR3: CASSLRSRDTYEQYF